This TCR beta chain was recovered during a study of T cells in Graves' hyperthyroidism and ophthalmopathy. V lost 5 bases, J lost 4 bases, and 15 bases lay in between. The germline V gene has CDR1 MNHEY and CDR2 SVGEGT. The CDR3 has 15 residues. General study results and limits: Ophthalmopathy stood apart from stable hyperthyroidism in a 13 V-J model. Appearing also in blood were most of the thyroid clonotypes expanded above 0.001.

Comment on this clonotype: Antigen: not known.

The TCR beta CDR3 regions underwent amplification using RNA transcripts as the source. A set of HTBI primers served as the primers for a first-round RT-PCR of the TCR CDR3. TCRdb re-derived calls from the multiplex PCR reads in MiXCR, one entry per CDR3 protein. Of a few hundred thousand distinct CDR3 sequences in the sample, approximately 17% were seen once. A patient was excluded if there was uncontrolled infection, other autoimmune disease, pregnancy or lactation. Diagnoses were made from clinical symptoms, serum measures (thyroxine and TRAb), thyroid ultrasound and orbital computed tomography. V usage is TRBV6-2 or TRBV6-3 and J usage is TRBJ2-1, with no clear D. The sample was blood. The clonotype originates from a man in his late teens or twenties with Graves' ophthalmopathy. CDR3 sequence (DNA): TGTGCCAGCAGTCATTCGCCCGTACCTTACAATGAGCAGTTCTTC. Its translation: CASSHSPVPYNEQFF.